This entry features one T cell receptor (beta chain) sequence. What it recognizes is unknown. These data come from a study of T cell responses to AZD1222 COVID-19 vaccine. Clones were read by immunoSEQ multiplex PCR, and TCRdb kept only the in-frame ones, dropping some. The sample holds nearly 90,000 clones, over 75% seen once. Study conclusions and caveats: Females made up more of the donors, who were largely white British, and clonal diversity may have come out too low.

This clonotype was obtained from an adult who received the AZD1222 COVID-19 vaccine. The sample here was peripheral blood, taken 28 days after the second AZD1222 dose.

The CDR3 sequence: CASRTGGYTEAFF. CDR3 DNA: TGTGCCAGCAGGACAGGGGGCTACACTGAAGCTTTCTTT. The chain recombines TRBV3-1 (or the pseudogene TRBV3-2) with TRBJ1-1; 10 bases are shared with TRBD1. CDR1 and CDR2 from the germline V gene are LGHDT and YNNKEL (reference sequence). Losses at the gene ends were 6 bases for V and 3 bases for J; bases not matched to a gene: 1. The CDR3 sequence is 13 residues long.